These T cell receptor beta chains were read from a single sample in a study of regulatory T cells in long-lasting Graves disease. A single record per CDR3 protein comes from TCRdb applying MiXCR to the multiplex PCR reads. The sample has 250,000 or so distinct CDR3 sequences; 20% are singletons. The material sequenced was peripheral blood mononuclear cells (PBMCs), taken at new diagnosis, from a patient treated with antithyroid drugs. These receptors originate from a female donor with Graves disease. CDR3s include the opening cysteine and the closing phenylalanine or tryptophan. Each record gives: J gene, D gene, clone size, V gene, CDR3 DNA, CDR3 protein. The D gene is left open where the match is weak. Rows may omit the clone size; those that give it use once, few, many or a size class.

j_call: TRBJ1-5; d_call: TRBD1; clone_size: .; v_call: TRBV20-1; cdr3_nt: TGCAGTGCGCCGGGACAGGGAAATCAGCCCCAGCATTTT; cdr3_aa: CSAPGQGNQPQHF
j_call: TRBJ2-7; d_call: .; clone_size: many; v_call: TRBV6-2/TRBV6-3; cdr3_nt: TGTGCCAGCAGTTACTCGTGGGGCAGTCTAGGGGGCGAGCAGTACTTC; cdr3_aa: CASSYSWGSLGGEQYF
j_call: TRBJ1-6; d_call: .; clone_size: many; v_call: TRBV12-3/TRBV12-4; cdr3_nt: TGTGCCAGCAGTTTAGCGGGGTCTGTGGGGACCCTCCACTTT; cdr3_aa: CASSLAGSVGTLHF
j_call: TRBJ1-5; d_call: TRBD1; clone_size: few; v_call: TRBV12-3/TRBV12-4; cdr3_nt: TGTGCCAGCGTATCGGACAGGCACAATCAGCCCCAGCATTTT; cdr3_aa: CASVSDRHNQPQHF
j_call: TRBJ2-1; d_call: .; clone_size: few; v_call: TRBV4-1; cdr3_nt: TGCGCCAGCAGCCAAGGGAGGGGGCAGGATGAGCAGTTCTTC; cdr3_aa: CASSQGRGQDEQFF
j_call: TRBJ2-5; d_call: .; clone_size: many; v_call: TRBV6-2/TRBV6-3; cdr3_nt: TGTGCCAGCACCCACAGGGACGGAGAGACCCAGTACTTC; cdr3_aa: CASTHRDGETQYF
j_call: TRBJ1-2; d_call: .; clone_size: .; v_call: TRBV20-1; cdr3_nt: TGCAGTGCCCGGCGTCTTATGACAGGAAACTATGGCTACACCTTC; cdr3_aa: CSARRLMTGNYGYTF
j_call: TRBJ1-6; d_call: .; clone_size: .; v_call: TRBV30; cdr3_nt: TGTGCCTGGGACCGAATAGGGGTCAACCGAAATTCACCCCTCCACTTT; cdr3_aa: CAWDRIGVNRNSPLHF
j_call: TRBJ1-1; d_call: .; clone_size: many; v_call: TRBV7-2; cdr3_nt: TGTGCCAGCAGCTATGGGGCAGGGGTGAACACTGAAGCTTTCTTT; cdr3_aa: CASSYGAGVNTEAFF
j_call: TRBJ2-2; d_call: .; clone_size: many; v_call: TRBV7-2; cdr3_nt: TGTGCCAGCAGCTTAGGACCCACTGCTGGGGAGCTGTTTTTT; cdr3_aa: CASSLGPTAGELFF
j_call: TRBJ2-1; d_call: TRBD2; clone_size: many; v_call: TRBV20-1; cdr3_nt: TGCAGTGCGCAGTCTTGGGACGCCGGACTAGCGGGGGACAATGAGCAGTTCTTC; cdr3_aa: CSAQSWDAGLAGDNEQFF
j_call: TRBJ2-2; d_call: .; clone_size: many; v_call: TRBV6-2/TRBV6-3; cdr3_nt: TGTGCCAGCAGTTTTATGGACAGACACGCCGGGGAGCTGTTTTTT; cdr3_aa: CASSFMDRHAGELFF
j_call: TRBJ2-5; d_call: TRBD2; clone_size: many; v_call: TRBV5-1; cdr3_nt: TGCGCCAGCAGCCGGGAGGCTAGCGGGAAAGGAGAGACCCAGTACTTC; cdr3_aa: CASSREASGKGETQYF
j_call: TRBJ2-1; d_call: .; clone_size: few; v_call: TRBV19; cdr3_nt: TGTGCCAGCAGGAGGGGGGGTTTATACAATGAGCAGTTCTTC; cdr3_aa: CASRRGGLYNEQFF
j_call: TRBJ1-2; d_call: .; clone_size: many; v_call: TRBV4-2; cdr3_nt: TGTGCCAGCAGCCAAGCGGGTCAGGATCAGTTGGGCTACACCTTC; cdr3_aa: CASSQAGQDQLGYTF
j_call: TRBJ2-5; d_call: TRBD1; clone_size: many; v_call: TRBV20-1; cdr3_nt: TGCAGTGCTACCGGGACAGGGCCCCAAGAGACCCAGTACTTC; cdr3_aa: CSATGTGPQETQYF
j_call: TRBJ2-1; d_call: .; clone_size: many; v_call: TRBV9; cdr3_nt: TGTGCCAGCAGCGTAGAGCCTTCCAGCTCCTACAATGAGCAGTTCTTC; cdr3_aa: CASSVEPSSSYNEQFF
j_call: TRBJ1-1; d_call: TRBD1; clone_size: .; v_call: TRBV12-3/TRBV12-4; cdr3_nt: TGTGCCAGCAGCCGGGACAGCGCCTACACTGAAGCTTTCTTT; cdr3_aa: CASSRDSAYTEAFF
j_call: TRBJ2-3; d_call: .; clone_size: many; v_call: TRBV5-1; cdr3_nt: TGCGCCAGCAGCTTGATGCAGGGAGGCACAGATACGCAGTATTTT; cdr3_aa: CASSLMQGGTDTQYF
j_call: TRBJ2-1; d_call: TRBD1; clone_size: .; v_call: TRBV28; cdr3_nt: TGTGCCAGCAGGACGCACAGGGGTTTTGGTTTCTATGAGCAGTTCTTC; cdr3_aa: CASRTHRGFGFYEQFF
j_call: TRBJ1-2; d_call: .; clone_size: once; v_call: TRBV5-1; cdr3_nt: TGCGCCAGCAGCCAGTACCCGAGAGGGAACTATGGCTACACCTTC; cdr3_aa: CASSQYPRGNYGYTF
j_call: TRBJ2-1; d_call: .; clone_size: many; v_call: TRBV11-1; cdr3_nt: TGTGCCAGCAGCTTAGGCCAATCCTACAATGAGCAGTTCTTC; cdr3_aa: CASSLGQSYNEQFF
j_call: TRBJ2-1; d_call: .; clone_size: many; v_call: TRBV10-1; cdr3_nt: TGCGCCAGCAGTGAGTCGATCGGCGGAAGCAATGAGCAGTTCTTC; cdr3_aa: CASSESIGGSNEQFF
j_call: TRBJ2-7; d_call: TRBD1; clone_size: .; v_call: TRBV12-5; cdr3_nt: TGTGCTAGTCAGAAGACAGGGGCGGACGAGCAGTACTTC; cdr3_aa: CASQKTGADEQYF
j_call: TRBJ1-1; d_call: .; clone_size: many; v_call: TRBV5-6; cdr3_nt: TGTGCCAGCAGCTTGTACAGGAGTCGCACTGAAGCTTTCTTT; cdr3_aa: CASSLYRSRTEAFF
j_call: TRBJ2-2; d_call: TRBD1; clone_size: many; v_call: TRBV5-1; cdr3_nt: TGCGCCAGCAGCTTGGATGTGACAGGGGGCTCCGGGGAGCTGTTTTTT; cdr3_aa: CASSLDVTGGSGELFF
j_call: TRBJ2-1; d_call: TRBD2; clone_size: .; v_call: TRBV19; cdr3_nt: TGTGCCAGTAGTATGGGGGGGGATGAGCAGTTCTTC; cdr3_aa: CASSMGGDEQFF
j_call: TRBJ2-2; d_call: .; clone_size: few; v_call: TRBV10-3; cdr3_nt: TGTGCCAGCAGTTACAATGACGGTTTGCCGAACACCGGGGAGCTGTTTTTT; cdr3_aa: CASSYNDGLPNTGELFF
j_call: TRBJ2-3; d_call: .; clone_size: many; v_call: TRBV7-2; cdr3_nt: TGTGCCAGCAGCTCGCGCGGGTGGGCGGATACGCAGTATTTT; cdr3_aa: CASSSRGWADTQYF
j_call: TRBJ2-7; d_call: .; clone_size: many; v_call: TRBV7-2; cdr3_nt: TGTGCCAGCAGCTTAGGGAGCACAGTCTCCTACGAGCAGTACTTC; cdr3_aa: CASSLGSTVSYEQYF
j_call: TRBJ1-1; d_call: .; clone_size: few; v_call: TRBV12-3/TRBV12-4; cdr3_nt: TGTGCCAGCAGTCCCTTGGGGGGGGGCACTGAAGCTTTCTTT; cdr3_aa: CASSPLGGGTEAFF
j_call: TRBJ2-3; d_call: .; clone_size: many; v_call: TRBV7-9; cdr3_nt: TGTGCCAGCAGCTTAGAGCCAGATACGCAGTATTTT; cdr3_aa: CASSLEPDTQYF
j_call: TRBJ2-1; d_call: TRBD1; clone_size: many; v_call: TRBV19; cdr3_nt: TGTGCCAGTAGCAATGTGGGACAGGGGGACAATGAGCAGTTCTTC; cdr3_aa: CASSNVGQGDNEQFF
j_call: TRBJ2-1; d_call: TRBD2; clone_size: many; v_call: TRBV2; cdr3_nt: TGTGCCAGCAGACAACCCCGACTAGCGACGGACACGGACGAGCAGTTCTTC; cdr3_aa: CASRQPRLATDTDEQFF
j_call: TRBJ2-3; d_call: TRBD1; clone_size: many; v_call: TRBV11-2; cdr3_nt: TGTGCCAGCAGCTTAAGTCTGGGACAGGCCGGGGGCACAGATACGCAGTATTTT; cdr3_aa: CASSLSLGQAGGTDTQYF
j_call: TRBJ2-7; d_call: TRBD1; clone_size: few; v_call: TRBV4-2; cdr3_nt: TGTGCCAGCAGCCAATACAGGGGCCAAACCTACGAGCAGTACTTC; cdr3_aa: CASSQYRGQTYEQYF
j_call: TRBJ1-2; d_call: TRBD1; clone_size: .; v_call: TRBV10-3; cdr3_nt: TGTGCCATCAGAGGGACAGGGAGGGACTATGGCTACACCTTC; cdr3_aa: CAIRGTGRDYGYTF
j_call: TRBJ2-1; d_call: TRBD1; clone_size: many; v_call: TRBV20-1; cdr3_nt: TGCAGTGCTCCGACAGGGGGCAATGAGCAGTTCTTC; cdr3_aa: CSAPTGGNEQFF
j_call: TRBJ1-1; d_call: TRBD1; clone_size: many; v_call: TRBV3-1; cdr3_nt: TGTGCCAGCAGCCAAGATCCAGGCAGGGGGCGAGCTGAAGCTTTCTTT; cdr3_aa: CASSQDPGRGRAEAFF
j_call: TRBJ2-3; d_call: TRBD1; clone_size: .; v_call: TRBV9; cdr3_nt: TGTGCCAGCAGCGTAGAGGGACAGGGATTGGGCACAGATACGCAGTATTTT; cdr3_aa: CASSVEGQGLGTDTQYF
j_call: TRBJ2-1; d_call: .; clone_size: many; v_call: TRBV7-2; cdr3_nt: TGTGCCAGCAGACTCTACAATGAGCAGTTCTTC; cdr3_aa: CASRLYNEQFF
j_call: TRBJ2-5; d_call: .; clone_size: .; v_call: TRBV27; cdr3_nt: TGTGCCAGCAGTAATCGACTAGGGCAGTTGGAGACCCAGTACTTC; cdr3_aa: CASSNRLGQLETQYF
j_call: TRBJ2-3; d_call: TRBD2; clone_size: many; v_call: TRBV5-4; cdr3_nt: TGTGCCAGCAGCGGAATGACTAGCCCGTGGACAGATACGCAGTATTTT; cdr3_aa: CASSGMTSPWTDTQYF
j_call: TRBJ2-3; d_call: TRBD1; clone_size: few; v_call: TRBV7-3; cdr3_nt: TGTGCCAGCAGCCCACAAGGGACAGGCACAGATACGCAGTATTTT; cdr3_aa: CASSPQGTGTDTQYF
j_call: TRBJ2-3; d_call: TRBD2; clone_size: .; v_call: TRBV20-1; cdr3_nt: TGCAGTGCTAGACCCCCTCCCGAACGGGGCAGCGGGGGGGCCGCAGATACGCAGTATTTT; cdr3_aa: CSARPPPERGSGGAADTQYF
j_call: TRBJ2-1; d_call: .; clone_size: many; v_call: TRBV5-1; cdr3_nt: TGCGCCAGCAGCTTGGATCCGGGGACAACCTACAATGAGCAGTTCTTC; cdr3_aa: CASSLDPGTTYNEQFF
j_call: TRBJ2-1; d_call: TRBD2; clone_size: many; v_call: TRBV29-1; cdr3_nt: TGCAGCGCCCGCCAAGAAGCGGGGGGAAATGAGCAGTTCTTC; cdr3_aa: CSARQEAGGNEQFF